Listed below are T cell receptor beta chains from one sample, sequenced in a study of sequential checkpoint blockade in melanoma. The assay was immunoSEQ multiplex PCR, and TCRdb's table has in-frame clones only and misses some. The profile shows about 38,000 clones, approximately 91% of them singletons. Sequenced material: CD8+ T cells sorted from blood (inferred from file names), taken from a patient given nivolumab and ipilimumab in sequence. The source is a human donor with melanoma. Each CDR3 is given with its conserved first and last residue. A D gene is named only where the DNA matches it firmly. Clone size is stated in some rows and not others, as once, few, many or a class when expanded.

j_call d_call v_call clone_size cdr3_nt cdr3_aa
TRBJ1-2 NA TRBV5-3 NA TGTGCCAGAAGCTTATTACAGACGCCCAATGGCTACACCTTC CARSLLQTPNGYTF
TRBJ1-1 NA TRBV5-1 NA TGCGCCAGCAGCTCGGGTCTTAACACTGAAGCTTTCTTT CASSSGLNTEAFF
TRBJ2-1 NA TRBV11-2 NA TGTGCCAGCAGCCCGCCGGGACTGGAAAGCAATGAGCAGTTCTTC CASSPPGLESNEQFF
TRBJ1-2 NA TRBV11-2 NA TGTGCCAGCAGCTTAGCAGGCGGGGGCTACACCTTC CASSLAGGGYTF
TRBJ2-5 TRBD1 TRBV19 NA TGTGCCAGTAGTATCGGGGCAGGGGGAATTCGGACCCAGTACTTC CASSIGAGGIRTQYF
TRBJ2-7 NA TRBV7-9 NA TGTGCCAGCAACTTTGGGAGGGAGCAGTACTTC CASNFGREQYF
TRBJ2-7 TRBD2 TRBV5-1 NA TGCGCCAGCAGCTTGGCCGGGACTAGCGGAACGGCGAGCTCCTACGAGCAGTACTTC CASSLAGTSGTASSYEQYF
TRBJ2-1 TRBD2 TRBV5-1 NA TGCGCCAGCAGCCTCGGTACTAGCGGGATCGAGGAGCAGTTCTTC CASSLGTSGIEEQFF
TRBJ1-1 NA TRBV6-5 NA TGTGCCAGCAGTTACACTCCAGCGGCCTCTAACACTGAAGCTTTCTTT CASSYTPAASNTEAFF
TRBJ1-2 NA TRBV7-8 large TGTGCCAGCAGCTTATACGAGGGGGGGACACCGGGCTACACCTTC CASSLYEGGTPGYTF
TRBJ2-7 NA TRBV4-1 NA TGCGCCAGCAGCCTGAGAACAGGCAGCGACGAGCAGTACTTC CASSLRTGSDEQYF
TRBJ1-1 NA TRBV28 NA TGTGCCAGCGAAACAGGGCCAGGGTTTGAAGCTTTCTTT CASETGPGFEAFF
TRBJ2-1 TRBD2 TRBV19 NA TGTGCCAGTAGTATAGGGTTAGCGGGACGCAATGAGCAGTTCTTC CASSIGLAGRNEQFF
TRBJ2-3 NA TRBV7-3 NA TGTGCCAGCAGCTTAGTCGGGGGTTTCACAGATACGCAGTATTTT CASSLVGGFTDTQYF
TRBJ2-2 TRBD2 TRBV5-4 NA TGTGCCAGCAGCGTATTGTTAGCGGGTGGGGAGCTGTTTTTT CASSVLLAGGELFF
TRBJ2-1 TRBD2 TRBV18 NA TGTGCCAGCTCACCACCAACGGGACTAGCGGGAGGGAAACGACCCTACAATGAGCAGTTCTTC CASSPPTGLAGGKRPYNEQFF
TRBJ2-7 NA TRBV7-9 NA TGTGCCAGCAGCCCATACGACGACACAGGAGACCCTAGCTCCTACGAGCAGTACTTC CASSPYDDTGDPSSYEQYF
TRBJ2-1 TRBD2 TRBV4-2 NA TGTGCCAGCAGCCAAGATACCGCCCCGACTAGCGCGAAATACAATGAGCAGTTCTTC CASSQDTAPTSAKYNEQFF
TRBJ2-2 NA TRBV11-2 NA TGTGCCAGCAGCTCGACAGGTCTTGCCGCGAACACCGGGGAGCTGTTTTTT CASSSTGLAANTGELFF
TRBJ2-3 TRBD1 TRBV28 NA TGTGCCAGCAGTTCAGGGGGCGCGGTCCCTGCCACAGATACGCAGTATTTT CASSSGGAVPATDTQYF
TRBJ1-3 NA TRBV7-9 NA TGTGCCAGCAGCTTACTCGGAAACACCATATATTTT CASSLLGNTIYF
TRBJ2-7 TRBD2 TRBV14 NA TGTGCCAGCAGCCATATACTAGCGGCGAGGGACGAGCAGTACTTC CASSHILAARDEQYF
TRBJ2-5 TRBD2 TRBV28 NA TGTGCCAGCAGTTTATATCTAGCGGGAGGGCCCAAAGAGACCCAGTACTTC CASSLYLAGGPKETQYF
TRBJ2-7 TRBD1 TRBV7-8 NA TGTGCCAGCAGCTTACCCGGGACAGGGTCCTACGAGCAGTACTTC CASSLPGTGSYEQYF
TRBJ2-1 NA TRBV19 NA TGTGCCAGTAGTATAGGGGCCAATGAGCAGTTCTTC CASSIGANEQFF
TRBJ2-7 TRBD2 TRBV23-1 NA TGCGCCAGCAGTCAATGCCTAGCGGGACCTCCTTCGGCTTTCGAGCAGTACTTC CASSQCLAGPPSAFEQYF
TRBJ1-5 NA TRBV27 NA TGTGCCAGCAGTCCAAGGGACACGGATAGCAATCAGCCCCAGCATTTT CASSPRDTDSNQPQHF
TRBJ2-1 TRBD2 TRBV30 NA TGTGCCTGGAGTGTGGGACTAGCAGTTAATGAGCAGTTCTTC CAWSVGLAVNEQFF
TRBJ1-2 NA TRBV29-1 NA TGCAGCGTTGAATTGTCGGCAGGCCCCTATGGCTACACCTTC CSVELSAGPYGYTF
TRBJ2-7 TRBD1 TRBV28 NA TGTGCCAGCAGTTTTAGGGCGGACAGGGCCTCCTACGAGCAGTACTTC CASSFRADRASYEQYF
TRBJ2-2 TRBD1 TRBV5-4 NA TGTGCCAGCAGCGAGATCGACAGGGACGGCACCGGGGAGCTGTTTTTT CASSEIDRDGTGELFF
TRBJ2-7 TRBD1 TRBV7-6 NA TGTGCCAGCAGCTTAGAGGGACAGGGTTACTACGAGCAGTACTTC CASSLEGQGYYEQYF
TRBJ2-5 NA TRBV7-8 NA TGTGCCAGCAGCTTAGGAACGGGTCTAGAGACCCAGTACTTC CASSLGTGLETQYF